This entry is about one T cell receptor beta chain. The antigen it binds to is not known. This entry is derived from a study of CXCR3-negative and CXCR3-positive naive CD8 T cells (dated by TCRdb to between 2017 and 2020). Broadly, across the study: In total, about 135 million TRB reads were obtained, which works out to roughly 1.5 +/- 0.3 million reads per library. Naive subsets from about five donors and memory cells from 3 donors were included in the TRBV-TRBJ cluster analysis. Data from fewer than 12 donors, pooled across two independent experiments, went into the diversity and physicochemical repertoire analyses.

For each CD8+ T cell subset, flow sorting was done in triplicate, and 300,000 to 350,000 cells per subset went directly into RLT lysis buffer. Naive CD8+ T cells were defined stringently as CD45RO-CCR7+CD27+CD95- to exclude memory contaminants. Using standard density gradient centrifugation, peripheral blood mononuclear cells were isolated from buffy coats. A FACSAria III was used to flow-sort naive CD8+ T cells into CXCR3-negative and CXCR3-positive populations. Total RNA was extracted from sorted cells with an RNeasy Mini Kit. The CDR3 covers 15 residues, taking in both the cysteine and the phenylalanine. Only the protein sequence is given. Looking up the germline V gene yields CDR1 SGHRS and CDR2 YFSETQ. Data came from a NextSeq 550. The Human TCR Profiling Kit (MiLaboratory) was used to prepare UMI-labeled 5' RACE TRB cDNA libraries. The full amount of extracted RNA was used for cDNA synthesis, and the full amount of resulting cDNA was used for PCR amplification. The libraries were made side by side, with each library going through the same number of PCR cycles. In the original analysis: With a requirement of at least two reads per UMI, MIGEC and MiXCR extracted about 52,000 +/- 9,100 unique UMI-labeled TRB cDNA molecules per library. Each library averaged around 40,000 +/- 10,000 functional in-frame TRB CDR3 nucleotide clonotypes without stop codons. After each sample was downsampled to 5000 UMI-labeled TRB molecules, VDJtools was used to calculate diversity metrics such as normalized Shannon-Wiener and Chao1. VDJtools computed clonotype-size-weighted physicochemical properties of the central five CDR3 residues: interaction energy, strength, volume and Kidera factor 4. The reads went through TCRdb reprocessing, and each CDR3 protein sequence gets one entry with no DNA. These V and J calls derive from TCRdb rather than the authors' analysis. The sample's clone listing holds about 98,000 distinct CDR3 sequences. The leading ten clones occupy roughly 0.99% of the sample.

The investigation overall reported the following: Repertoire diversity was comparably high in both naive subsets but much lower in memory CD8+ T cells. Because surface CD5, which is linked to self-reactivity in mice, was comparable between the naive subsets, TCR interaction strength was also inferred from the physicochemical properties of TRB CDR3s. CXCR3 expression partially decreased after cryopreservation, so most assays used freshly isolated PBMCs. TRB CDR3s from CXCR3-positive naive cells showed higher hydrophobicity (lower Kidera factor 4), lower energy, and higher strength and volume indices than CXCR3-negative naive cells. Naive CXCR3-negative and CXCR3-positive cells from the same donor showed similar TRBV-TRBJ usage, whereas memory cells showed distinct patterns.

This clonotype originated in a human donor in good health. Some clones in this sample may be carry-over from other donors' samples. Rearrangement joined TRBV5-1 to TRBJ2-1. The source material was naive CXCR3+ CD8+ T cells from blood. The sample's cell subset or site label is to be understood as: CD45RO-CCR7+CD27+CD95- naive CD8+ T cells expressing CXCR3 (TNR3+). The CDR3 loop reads CASSLAQGSYNEQFF.